This is a list of T cell receptor beta chains from one sample in a study of STAT5B mutations in CD4+ large granular lymphocyte leukemia. Measured with immunoSEQ multiplex PCR; TCRdb has only the in-frame clones, and not every one. Here the sample spans some 30,000 clones, about 74% being singletons. The sequenced material came from CD4+ T cells from blood buffy coats. The receptors were gathered from a human donor in good health. CDR3s include the opening cysteine and the closing phenylalanine or tryptophan. A D gene is named only where the DNA matches it firmly. Clone sizes are given selectively: once, few, many, or a class where the clone is expanded.

J gene: TRBJ2-3; D gene: TRBD2; clone size: NA; V gene: TRBV6-5; CDR3 DNA: TGTGCCAGCAGTTACCTTGCGGGAGCTAGCACAGATACGCAGTATTTT; CDR3 protein: CASSYLAGASTDTQYF
J gene: TRBJ1-1; D gene: NA; clone size: NA; V gene: TRBV11-3; CDR3 DNA: TGTGCCAGCAGCCTAGACGGACGGGAGGGCTTAGAGGAAGCTTTCTTT; CDR3 protein: CASSLDGREGLEEAFF
J gene: TRBJ1-3; D gene: NA; clone size: NA; V gene: TRBV2; CDR3 DNA: TGTGCCAGCAGTGGAGTGGGCCTGGGCGGAAACACCATATATTTT; CDR3 protein: CASSGVGLGGNTIYF
J gene: TRBJ1-1; D gene: NA; clone size: few; V gene: TRBV19; CDR3 DNA: TGTGCCAGTAGTTCCCAAGTGAACACTGAAGCTTTCTTT; CDR3 protein: CASSSQVNTEAFF
J gene: TRBJ2-3; D gene: NA; clone size: NA; V gene: TRBV11-2; CDR3 DNA: TGTGCCAGCAGCCCCCGATCGGGAGGCACAGATACGCAGTATTTT; CDR3 protein: CASSPRSGGTDTQYF
J gene: TRBJ2-2; D gene: NA; clone size: NA; V gene: TRBV11-2; CDR3 DNA: TGTGCCAGCAGCCCCCACCCAGCGGGGAACACCGGGGAGCTGTTTTTT; CDR3 protein: CASSPHPAGNTGELFF
J gene: TRBJ2-1; D gene: NA; clone size: NA; V gene: TRBV15; CDR3 DNA: TGTGCCACCAGCAGAGTTGGGGGGTGGGGGTACAATGAGCAGTTCTTC; CDR3 protein: CATSRVGGWGYNEQFF
J gene: TRBJ2-5; D gene: NA; clone size: NA; V gene: TRBV14; CDR3 DNA: TGTGCCAGCAGCCAAGTGCGTGGGCAAGAGACCCAGTACTTC; CDR3 protein: CASSQVRGQETQYF
J gene: TRBJ2-7; D gene: NA; clone size: NA; V gene: TRBV12-5; CDR3 DNA: TGTGCTAGTGGTAGTACCAACAGGGCTTCCTACGAGCAGTACTTC; CDR3 protein: CASGSTNRASYEQYF
J gene: TRBJ2-1; D gene: NA; clone size: few; V gene: TRBV5-1; CDR3 DNA: TGCGCCAGCAGCCCAGGAGGAATTAGATCCTACAATGAGCAGTTCTTC; CDR3 protein: CASSPGGIRSYNEQFF
J gene: TRBJ2-3; D gene: TRBD2; clone size: NA; V gene: TRBV5-4; CDR3 DNA: TGTGCCAGCAGCCTCGGACTAGCGGGGACACAAACAGATACGCAGTATTTT; CDR3 protein: CASSLGLAGTQTDTQYF
J gene: TRBJ2-2; D gene: NA; clone size: NA; V gene: TRBV19; CDR3 DNA: TGTGCCAGTAGTGCTCTTCCCGGGGGCGGCACCGGGGAGCTGTTTTTT; CDR3 protein: CASSALPGGGTGELFF
J gene: TRBJ2-1; D gene: NA; clone size: NA; V gene: TRBV28; CDR3 DNA: TGTGCCAGCAGTCGCATCGGGACTCCCTACAATGAGCAGTTCTTC; CDR3 protein: CASSRIGTPYNEQFF
J gene: TRBJ2-2; D gene: NA; clone size: NA; V gene: TRBV6-1; CDR3 DNA: TGTGCCAGCAGTGTTCTACAGGTTTACACCGGGGAGCTGTTTTTT; CDR3 protein: CASSVLQVYTGELFF
J gene: TRBJ2-7; D gene: TRBD2; clone size: NA; V gene: TRBV7-8; CDR3 DNA: TGTGCCAGCAGCTTCGTCACTAGCGGGAGGACCCCCTACGAGCAGTACTTC; CDR3 protein: CASSFVTSGRTPYEQYF
J gene: TRBJ2-5; D gene: TRBD1; clone size: NA; V gene: TRBV11-3; CDR3 DNA: TGTGCCAGCAGCATAAGACAGGGGGGGACCCAGTACTTC; CDR3 protein: CASSIRQGGTQYF
J gene: TRBJ1-2; D gene: NA; clone size: NA; V gene: TRBV7-2; CDR3 DNA: TGTGCCAGCAGCTCCCCAGGGCCCTATGGCTACACCTTC; CDR3 protein: CASSSPGPYGYTF
J gene: TRBJ2-3; D gene: NA; clone size: NA; V gene: TRBV6-6; CDR3 DNA: TGTGCCAGCAGGGGCCGAGATACGCAGTATTTT; CDR3 protein: CASRGRDTQYF
J gene: TRBJ1-1; D gene: NA; clone size: once; V gene: TRBV11-2; CDR3 DNA: TGTGCCAGCAGCTTAGTTTCCCGAAACACTGAAGCTTTCTTT; CDR3 protein: CASSLVSRNTEAFF
J gene: TRBJ1-5; D gene: NA; clone size: once; V gene: TRBV5-4; CDR3 DNA: TGTGCCAGCAGCTTGGTAACCCAGGTAGAGTCCCAGCATTTT; CDR3 protein: CASSLVTQVESQHF
J gene: TRBJ1-1; D gene: NA; clone size: NA; V gene: TRBV7-9; CDR3 DNA: TGTGCCAGCAGCTTTACTAGGAACACTGAAGCTTTCTTT; CDR3 protein: CASSFTRNTEAFF
J gene: TRBJ2-5; D gene: NA; clone size: NA; V gene: TRBV11-1; CDR3 DNA: TGTGCCAGCAGCTCCCTGCTAGACTCGAAGACCCAGTACTTC; CDR3 protein: CASSSLLDSKTQYF
J gene: TRBJ2-4; D gene: NA; clone size: NA; V gene: TRBV5-4; CDR3 DNA: TGTGCCAGCACCTTAAGTCCAGGCAGGGATATAGCCAAAAACATTCAGTACTTC; CDR3 protein: CASTLSPGRDIAKNIQYF
J gene: TRBJ2-3; D gene: NA; clone size: NA; V gene: TRBV29-1; CDR3 DNA: TGCAGCGTGGCCGGGTCAAACACAGATACGCAGTATTTT; CDR3 protein: CSVAGSNTDTQYF
J gene: TRBJ1-1; D gene: NA; clone size: few; V gene: TRBV15; CDR3 DNA: TGTGCCACCAGCTTCACGAGGGGGAACACTGAAGCTTTCTTT; CDR3 protein: CATSFTRGNTEAFF
J gene: TRBJ1-3; D gene: NA; clone size: NA; V gene: TRBV6-5; CDR3 DNA: TGTGCCAGCACTCGACCCGGGCCGGGAAACACCATATATTTT; CDR3 protein: CASTRPGPGNTIYF
J gene: TRBJ1-5; D gene: TRBD1; clone size: few; V gene: TRBV6-1; CDR3 DNA: TGTGCCAGCAATCCGACAGGGAGTAATCAGCCCCAGCATTTT; CDR3 protein: CASNPTGSNQPQHF
J gene: TRBJ2-1; D gene: TRBD2; clone size: NA; V gene: TRBV27; CDR3 DNA: TGTGCCAGCAGTTCTAGACTAGCAGGGTCCTACAATGAGCAGTTCTTC; CDR3 protein: CASSSRLAGSYNEQFF
J gene: TRBJ2-6; D gene: NA; clone size: NA; V gene: TRBV7-8; CDR3 DNA: TGTGCCAGCCACTTCTTAGTAGGGGGTAGCTCTGGGGCCAACGTCCTGACTTTC; CDR3 protein: CASHFLVGGSSGANVLTF
J gene: TRBJ1-1; D gene: TRBD1; clone size: NA; V gene: TRBV10-1; CDR3 DNA: TGCGCCAGCAGTGAGTCCTCGACAGGGAGGAACACTGAAGCTTTCTTT; CDR3 protein: CASSESSTGRNTEAFF
J gene: TRBJ2-7; D gene: TRBD1; clone size: few; V gene: TRBV11-3; CDR3 DNA: TGTGCCAGCAGTTCGGACAGGGACGAGCAGTACTTC; CDR3 protein: CASSSDRDEQYF
J gene: TRBJ1-5; D gene: NA; clone size: few; V gene: TRBV30; CDR3 DNA: TGTGCCTGGAGTGTGGGGCAGCATAGCAATCAGCCCCAGCATTTT; CDR3 protein: CAWSVGQHSNQPQHF
J gene: TRBJ1-1; D gene: TRBD1; clone size: NA; V gene: TRBV6-1; CDR3 DNA: TGTGCCAGCAGCGAACCCGGACAGGGGGAATACATGAACACTGAAGCTTTCTTT; CDR3 protein: CASSEPGQGEYMNTEAFF
J gene: TRBJ1-5; D gene: NA; clone size: NA; V gene: TRBV4-1; CDR3 DNA: TGCGCCAGCAGCCAAGCTCGGGCAGGGGGCAATCAGCCCCAGCATTTT; CDR3 protein: CASSQARAGGNQPQHF
J gene: TRBJ1-2; D gene: NA; clone size: NA; V gene: TRBV2; CDR3 DNA: TGTGCCAGCAGTGCCACAGGAAAAACTAACTATGGCTACACCTTC; CDR3 protein: CASSATGKTNYGYTF
J gene: TRBJ2-2; D gene: NA; clone size: NA; V gene: TRBV5-1; CDR3 DNA: TGCGCCAGCAGCTTGGGCACAGCGGTTACCGGGGAGCTGTTTTTT; CDR3 protein: CASSLGTAVTGELFF
J gene: TRBJ2-1; D gene: TRBD2; clone size: NA; V gene: TRBV2; CDR3 DNA: TGTGCCAGCAGTGGCCCTAGTCTAGCGGGGTCCAATGAGCAGTTCTTC; CDR3 protein: CASSGPSLAGSNEQFF
J gene: TRBJ2-7; D gene: TRBD1; clone size: NA; V gene: TRBV5-6; CDR3 DNA: TGTGCCAGCAGCTTTGGGACAGGAACCTACGAGCAGTACTTC; CDR3 protein: CASSFGTGTYEQYF
J gene: TRBJ1-1; D gene: NA; clone size: NA; V gene: TRBV5-4; CDR3 DNA: TGTGCCAGCAGCTTGCTCGGGGACACTGAAGCTTTCTTT; CDR3 protein: CASSLLGDTEAFF
J gene: TRBJ2-1; D gene: TRBD2; clone size: NA; V gene: TRBV5-6; CDR3 DNA: TGTGCCAGCAGCTTGTTAGCTGGGACTAGCAGGAACTCTGAGCAGTTCTTC; CDR3 protein: CASSLLAGTSRNSEQFF
J gene: TRBJ1-1; D gene: NA; clone size: few; V gene: TRBV11-3; CDR3 DNA: TGTGCCAGCAGCTTAGACGCCGTCACTGAAGCTTTCTTT; CDR3 protein: CASSLDAVTEAFF
J gene: TRBJ2-3; D gene: TRBD2; clone size: NA; V gene: TRBV6-6; CDR3 DNA: TGTGCCAGCAAGGATCGGGCTAGCGGGACAGATACGCAGTATTTT; CDR3 protein: CASKDRASGTDTQYF